The sequence of this TCR beta chain was determined in a study of blood T cell repertoires in COVID-19. Study at large: COVID-19 samples, acute and convalescent, were from the United States, Italy and Spain. T cells, B-cell-depleted T cells, or PBMCs provided the cDNA or gDNA that served as material.

Under the authors' procedure: Amplification with reference gene primers provided the estimates of nucleated cell counts. TCRdb's table, derived via immunoSEQ multiplex PCR, lists solely in-frame clones and lacks some. The V and J calls and clone size come from that table; D and trimming were worked out from the DNA. The sample lists 75,000 to 85,000 clones; roughly 82% were seen once. Germline values: CDR1 LGHDT, CDR2 YNNKEL (reference sequence). Trimming took 4 bases from V and 7 from J, leaving 17 bases between them. The CDR3 is made up of 15 amino acids. J is TRBJ2-1 and V is TRBV3-1 (or the pseudogene TRBV3-2); perhaps TRBD1 as D (5 bases). What was sequenced was peripheral blood. This receptor was identified in a human donor in a cohort sampled during active COVID-19. The CDR3 reads CASSLRVGAVNEQFF. For the CDR3, the DNA is TGTGCCAGCAGCCTAAGGGTAGGGGCTGTTAATGAGCAGTTCTTC.